This T cell receptor beta chain was sequenced for a study of T cells in Graves' hyperthyroidism and ophthalmopathy. Amplification yielded TCR beta CDR3 regions, with RNA transcripts as the source. An initial round of RT-PCR targeting the TCR CDR3 relied on the HTBI primer set. MiXCR was run by TCRdb on the multiplex PCR reads, yielding one entry per CDR3 protein. The table records about 590,000 distinct CDR3 sequences, about 15% of them present only once. In the case of this clonotype: The antigen remains unidentified.

The germline gives CDR1 DFQATT, CDR2 SNEGSKA (reference sequence). The CDR3 runs to 17 residues. V lost 0 bases to trimming and J lost 2 bases; unmatched junction nucleotides: 6. Study-level findings and limits: Clonotypes that were expanded in thyroid above 0.001 mostly appeared in blood too. A model of 13 V-J features distinguished ophthalmopathy from stable hyperthyroidism.

The material sequenced was blood. This chain uses TRBV20-1 with TRBJ2-7, with 14 nucleotides matching TRBD2. The receptor comes from a woman aged 30 to 39 with Graves' hyperthyroidism. CDR3 region: CSARDRLAGGETYEQYF. CDR3 bases: TGCAGTGCTAGAGATCGACTAGCGGGAGGGGAGACCTACGAGCAGTACTTC.